The sequence of this TCR beta chain was determined in a study of shared clonotypes between healthy human individuals. The investigators split CD4+ cells into a CD45RA+ naive subset and a CD45RA-negative memory subset. Study outcomes and limitations: Blood was the only sampled material, and tissue repertoires likely differ.

Researchers ran the assay at a deep level. In the source study's methods: Filtering differed because ImmunoSEQ produced junction-only sequences that carried no quality scores. Produced via immunoSEQ multiplex PCR; TCRdb's table is partial and in-frame only. The D gene and trimming were derived from the DNA, and the V and J assignments and clone size from that table. The repertoire holds 950,000 to 1,100,000 clones, with about 76% as singletons. In the case of this clone: What it binds is unknown.

The CDR3 contains 11 residues. CDR1 and CDR2 from the germline V gene are ENHRY and SYGVKD. Trimming removed 10 bases from V and 6 bases from J; junction bases left unmatched: 3. This TCR was recovered from a man younger than 35 in good health. Sequencing used memory CD4+ T cells sorted from blood. Subset given: CD45RA-negative fraction. The V gene is TRBV10-3, the J gene TRBJ2-1; 7 nucleotides match TRBD1. CDR3 sequence: CATRDSNEQFF. CDR3 nucleotide sequence: TGTGCCACTAGGGACAGCAATGAGCAGTTCTTC.